This TCR beta chain emerged from a study of cytomegalovirus exposure and HLA in healthy donors. Study details: In terms of ancestry, the Caucasian-associated cluster contained 80% to 90% of the approximately 400 genotyped donors. Study findings and constraints: Analyses of presence and absence presupposed an approximately uniform sequencing depth across donors. Rarity held for most TCR sequences, but there were some public TCRs that occurred in many donors. Listed as cytomegalovirus-associated were 150 to 200 TCR beta chains.

Regarding this clone: Its specificity is not known.

The CDR3 has 11 amino acids. The germline gives CDR1 MNHEY, CDR2 SVGAGI. V was pared by 5 bases and J by 3 bases, with 5 bases between. 13 Jbeta primers and 60 Vbeta primers were used for the PCR. Method: immunoSEQ multiplex PCR; TCRdb's copy keeps in-frame clones and lacks some. The sample yields over 150,000 clones, roughly 83% seen once. This sequence was found in a man younger than 45 in good health and CMV-seropositive. Sequencing was carried out using PBMCs. The chain recombines TRBV6-5 with TRBJ2-7; no clear D. CDR3 region: CASSSLYEQYF. As DNA, the CDR3 is TGTGCCAGCAGTAGCCTCTACGAGCAGTACTTC.